The 13 T cell receptor beta chains presented below share a single source sample, sequenced in a study of identical twins. TCRdb independently ran MiXCR on the 5' RACE reads; one entry per CDR3 protein. The profile shows about 700,000 distinct CDR3 sequences, around 5.7% of them singletons. The specimen was naive T cells sorted from blood. The receptors stem from a man between 18 and 35 years old in good health.

The chain combines TRBV9 with TRBJ2-5; D possibly corresponds to TRBD1 (6 bases). From germline, CDR1 is SGDLS and CDR2 YYNGEE. The CDR3 length is 15 residues. The V gene lost 0 bases and the J gene lost 4 bases, with 13 bases spanning the gap. The DNA for the CDR3 is TGTGCCAGCAGCGTAGTAGGCGGCAGGGGAGAGACCCAGTACTTC. Protein sequence: CASSVVGGRGETQYF.

This clonotype was counted many times. CDR3 amino acids: CASSLLGSAEAFF. CDR3 bases: TGTGCCAGCAGCTTATTGGGGAGCGCTGAAGCTTTCTTT. This chain joins TRBV7-2 and TRBJ1-1; D gene uncertain. The CDR3 length is 13 residues. Germline CDR1 SGHTA, CDR2 FQGNSA. V lost 2 bases to trimming and J lost 6 bases, with 10 bases between them.

J is TRBJ2-1 and V is TRBV12-3 or TRBV12-4; D not resolved. CDR3 length: 13 amino acids. Trimming removed 7 bases from V and 4 bases from J, with 11 bases in between. The CDR3 DNA reads TGTGCCAGCAAATCTGGCGGTTACAATGAGCAGTTCTTC. As protein: CASKSGGYNEQFF.

At least ten counts were recorded for this clonotype. The chain couples TRBV6-2 or TRBV6-3 to TRBJ2-5, with 7 bases fitting TRBD1. V was clipped by 5 bases and J by 5 bases; unmatched bases: 8. Germline V CDR1 and CDR2: MNHEY, SVGEGT. CDR3 length: 14 amino acids. The CDR3 is CASSDHRGRETQYF. In DNA form, the CDR3 reads TGTGCCAGCAGTGACCACAGGGGACGGGAGACCCAGTACTTC.

In its sample, this clonotype was seen many times. The CDR3 nucleotides are TGCGCCAGCAGCCCCGATTACAGGGGTCACACTGAAGCTTTCTTT. Its translation is CASSPDYRGHTEAFF. The chain couples TRBV5-1 to TRBJ1-1; 7 bases agree with TRBD1. The CDR3 is 15 amino acids. The junction had 9 bases not matched to a gene; V was cut back by 4 bases and J by 3 bases. The germline CDR1 and CDR2 sequences are SGHRS and YFSETQ.

This clonotype has just a few counts. This rearrangement joins TRBV19 to TRBJ2-3; 10 bases agree with TRBD2. V shed 7 bases, J shed 4 bases, and the junction held 5 bases outside the gene matches. The CDR3 contains 14 residues. Germline loops: CDR1 LNHDA, CDR2 SQIVND (reference sequence). CDR3 bases: TGTGCCAGTATGGTAGGACTAGCGGCAGATACGCAGTATTTT. This gives the protein CASMVGLAADTQYF.

This clonotype was seen only a few times. The rearrangement links TRBV7-4 to TRBJ1-1; D gene ambiguous. Germline lookup yields CDR1 SGHVT and CDR2 SQSDAQ. Trimming took 5 bases from V and 0 from J, leaving 16 bases between them. The CDR3 covers 16 residues. CDR3 loop: CASSPRCRGLNTEAFF. The CDR3 nucleotides read TGTGCCAGCAGCCCACGTTGTCGTGGTTTGAACACTGAAGCTTTCTTT.

This rearrangement joins TRBV6-5 to TRBJ1-1; TRBD1 might be the D (5 bases). Per the germline V gene, CDR1 is MNHEY and CDR2 is SVGAGI. The CDR3 contains 15 residues. The ends were cut back, 0 bases at V and 11 bases at J, with 19 bases in the middle. In DNA, the CDR3 is TGTGCCAGCAGTTACTCTTCCGGGACGGCGCCCGGCGCTTTCTTT. This sequence encodes CASSYSSGTAPGAFF.

This clonotype was observed a few times. The gene calls are TRBV7-2 and TRBJ1-2, with 8 bases matching TRBD1. The trim removed 4 bases at V and 0 bases at J, leaving 7 bases unmatched. Looked up from germline, CDR1 is SGHTA and CDR2 is FQGNSA. The CDR3 loop spans 16 amino acids. The CDR3 region is CASSSRQGRTNYGYTF. The CDR3 nucleotides read TGTGCCAGCAGCTCACGACAGGGGAGAACTAACTATGGCTACACCTTC.

This clonotype was detected ten times or more. This rearrangement joins TRBV7-2 to TRBJ2-3, with 8 positions matching TRBD2. This CDR3 is built from 15 residues. Trimming removed 2 bases from V and 3 bases from J; junction bases left unmatched: 4. Germline loops: CDR1 SGHTA, CDR2 FQGNSA. In DNA form, the CDR3 reads TGTGCCAGCAGCTTAAAGGCTAGCGGGACAGATACGCAGTATTTT. Residues: CASSLKASGTDTQYF.

This clonotype occurred many times. The chain uses TRBV7-6 and TRBJ1-2; D is undetermined. The V end lost 5 bases, the J end lost 3 bases, and 16 bases lay between the germline ends. This CDR3 region has 15 residues. Germline CDR1 is SGHVS and CDR2 is FNYEAQ. CDR3 residues: CASSESPSPDYGYTF. DNA of the CDR3: TGTGCCAGCAGCGAATCGCCGTCTCCCGACTATGGCTACACCTTC.

Ten or more counts support this clonotype. The rearrangement joins TRBV12-3 or TRBV12-4 to TRBJ2-1, with 7 bases fitting TRBD2. Trimming at V came to 6 bases and at J to 9 bases, leaving 2 bases not matched to a gene. The CDR3 is 11 residues long. The CDR3 DNA reads as TGTGCCAGCAGGGGACTAATTGAGCAGTTCTTC. This encodes CASRGLIEQFF.

This rearrangement joins TRBV5-1 to TRBJ2-7; 10 bases are shared with TRBD2. Germline trimming cut 3 bases from V and 5 bases from J; bases unmatched to any gene: 5. The CDR3 extends over 14 amino acids. Germline CDR1 SGHRS, CDR2 YFSETQ. This CDR3 is CASSSAGGPDEQYV. Written as DNA, the CDR3 is TGCGCCAGCAGCTCAGCGGGAGGGCCCGACGAGCAGTACGTC.